This T cell receptor beta chain was identified during a study of blood T cell repertoires in COVID-19. TCRdb keeps only in-frame clones here, not all; method: immunoSEQ multiplex PCR. This sample has about 69,000 clones, with almost 80% found just once. Trimming cost V 4 bases and J 1 base, with 9 bases left between them. The CDR3 length is 14 residues. Germline loops: CDR1 SGHRS, CDR2 YFSETQ. Material: peripheral blood. The sequence came from a man aged 55 to 69 with acute or convalescent COVID-19. This chain uses TRBV5-1 with TRBJ1-3; no clear D gene. This chain's CDR3 is CASSVGGSGNTIYF. DNA for the CDR3: TGCGCCAGCAGCGTGGGCGGATCTGGAAACACCATATATTTT.